The clone carrying this TCR beta chain was observed many times. What it recognizes is unknown. These data are taken from a study of T cells after yellow fever vaccination. General study points: Overlap between CD4 and CD8 compartments was detected for a small share of clonotypes. Most primary-vaccination clones recurred post-booster (around 97% CD4, more than 85% CD8).

The junction had 4 bases not matched to a gene; V was cut back by 7 bases and J by 6 bases. The germline CDR1 and CDR2 sequences are SGHTA and FQGNSA. This CDR3 spans 12 amino acids. TCRdb ran MiXCR on the 5' RACE reads and lists one entry per CDR3 protein. The sample includes 300,000 to 400,000 distinct CDR3 sequences, approximately 6% of them seen just once. This specimen consisted of PBMCs, obtained 5 days after the yellow fever booster vaccination. The TCR sequence derives from a man aged 25-45 years who received the YFV17D yellow fever vaccine. The V and J genes are TRBV7-2 and TRBJ2-3, with 7 bases identical to TRBD2. As DNA, the CDR3 is TGTGCCAGCACTATCGGGGGGGATACGCAGTATTTT. Translated: CASTIGGDTQYF.